The 28 T cell receptor beta chains below were found in one sample sequenced in a study of CD8 T cells in ankylosing spondylitis (dated by TCRdb to about 2017). Library creation used 5' RACE. Sequencing used an Illumina HiSeq 2500. TCRdb passed the public sequencing reads through fastp at Q25 and MiXCR, retaining productive beta sequences. CDR3 protein duplicates are merged, each entry listing the most common genes and DNA. The sample includes 200,000 or so distinct CDR3 sequences, with about 18% observed a single time. The ten largest clones represent 4.3% of the sample. Sequenced material: blood, either unsorted or a sorted T cell fraction (not recorded which). The receptor set was obtained from a male donor under 30 with ankylosing spondylitis or in good health (not recorded which). Donor details come from another sample of the same person, matched by shared clones.

This clonotype was picked up many times. The gene calls are TRBV12-3 or TRBV12-4 and TRBJ2-7; 10 nucleotides agree with TRBD2. This CDR3 is 15 amino acids long. After removal of 1 base from V and 6 bases from J, the junction contained 6 bases not matched to a gene. Written as DNA, the CDR3 is TGTGCCAGCAGTTTAGGAGGGACTAGCGCTGCCGAGCAGTACTTC. Translation: CASSLGGTSAAEQYF.

This clonotype was found many times. The chain joins TRBV19 to TRBJ1-2; no definite D call. The CDR3 length is 12 residues. V gave up 7 bases and J gave up 1 base, with 7 bases separating them. Germline V gene lookup returns CDR1 LNHDA and CDR2 SQIVND (reference sequence). Written as DNA, the CDR3 is TGTGCCAGTACTCAATTTAACTATGGCTACACCTTC. Amino acids: CASTQFNYGYTF.

The chain has TRBV12-3 or TRBV12-4 and TRBJ2-5; weak D call: TRBD2 (5 bases). The CDR3 spans 16 residues. The V and J ends lost 4 bases and 7 bases respectively, with 22 bases between them. The CDR3 protein is CASSSIAGLWRWTQYF. The CDR3 DNA is TGTGCCAGCAGTTCCATTGCCGGGCTTTGGAGGTGGACCCAGTACTTC.

In its sample, this clonotype was seen many times. The CDR3 spells CSARDLGLAGGSPRTDTQYF. DNA for the CDR3: TGCAGTGCTAGAGATCTCGGACTAGCGGGAGGTTCCCCCCGCACAGATACGCAGTATTTT. The genes are TRBV20-1 and TRBJ2-3; 14 bases agree with TRBD2. This CDR3 spans 20 amino acids. Germline trimming cut 0 bases from V and 1 base from J; bases unmatched to any gene: 12. Per germline, CDR1 DFQATT and CDR2 SNEGSKA (reference sequence).

This clonotype appeared many times. CDR3 amino acids: CASSLLPPGLGDTQYF. In nucleotides, the CDR3 is TGTGCCAGCAGTCTCCTTCCCCCGGGACTAGGAGATACGCAGTATTTT. The chain links TRBV12-3 or TRBV12-4 to TRBJ2-3, with 8 bases lining up with TRBD2. Trimming took 5 bases from V and 5 from J; bases not matched to a gene: 12. CDR3 size: 16 residues.

V is TRBV27 and J is TRBJ1-5; 7 bases align to TRBD1. CDR3 length: 13 residues. The V gene's germline CDR1 is MNHEY and CDR2 SMNVEV (reference sequence). With 2 bases clipped from V and 5 bases from J, the junction kept 0 bases outside the gene matches. The CDR3 region has the DNA TGTGCCAGCAGTTTAGACAGGGATCAGCCCCAGCATTTT. Protein product: CASSLDRDQPQHF.

This clonotype has only a few counts. The CDR3 sequence is CASSAQTGFGYTF. The DNA for the CDR3 is TGTGCCAGCAGTGCACAAACAGGGTTTGGCTACACCTTC. The chain is built from TRBV27 and TRBJ1-2; D might be TRBD1 (6 bases). Trimming cost V 5 bases and J 7 bases, with 14 bases left between them. Germline V gene data show CDR1 as MNHEY and CDR2 as SMNVEV (reference sequence). There are 13 residues in the CDR3.

This clonotype was seen many times. The chain couples TRBV12-3 or TRBV12-4 to TRBJ2-4; D uncertain. Between the trimmed V and J ends, which lost 0 bases and 0 bases, there was a span of 15 bases. This CDR3 has 18 residues. CDR3 sequence: CASSLALSRRLAKNIQYF. CDR3 coding DNA: TGTGCCAGCAGTTTAGCGCTGTCGAGGCGTCTAGCCAAAAACATTCAGTACTTC.

This clonotype showed up many times. The chain employs TRBV3-1 and TRBJ2-1; D assignment may be TRBD1 or TRBD2 (5 bases each). This CDR3 is built from 13 residues. Trimming took 1 base from V and 14 from J, leaving 15 bases between them. Germline values: CDR1 LGHDT, CDR2 YNNKEL (reference sequence). The CDR3 protein is CASSQGGTPEEFF. The CDR3 nucleotides read TGTGCCAGCAGCCAAGGGGGGACCCCTGAAGAGTTCTTC.

CDR3 amino acids: CSVDSPGAGTEAFF. The CDR3 nucleotides are TGCAGCGTCGACAGCCCAGGGGCAGGCACTGAAGCTTTCTTT. This chain joins TRBV29-1 and TRBJ1-1; a weak D match, TRBD1 (6 bases). This CDR3 region has 14 residues. Per the germline V gene, CDR1 is SQVTM and CDR2 is ANQGSEA. Trimming stripped 6 bases from V and 4 bases from J, with 18 bases between.

In this sample, this clonotype turned up many times. The chain couples TRBV6-5 to TRBJ1-2, with a possible D match to TRBD1 (5 bases). CDR1 is MNHEY, CDR2 SVGAGI, per germline. This CDR3 contains 14 residues. V was trimmed by 6 bases and J by 7 bases, leaving 18 bases between them. The chain's CDR3 is CASRLGTLAPGYTF. The CDR3 bases are TGTGCCAGCAGGCTTGGGACCCTGGCGCCTGGCTACACCTTC.

The chain couples TRBV20-1 to TRBJ1-2; 9 bases line up with TRBD1. This CDR3 is 13 amino acids long. Germline CDR1 and CDR2: DFQATT and SNEGSKA (reference sequence). The V segment lost 5 bases and the J segment 8 bases; nucleotides outside the gene matches: 9. The DNA of the CDR3 is TGCAGTGCTGTGGACAGGGGCGGCGTGGGCTACACCTTC. This gives the protein CSAVDRGGVGYTF.

This clonotype was seen many times. This chain connects TRBV7-2 to TRBJ2-1; D remains ambiguous. Per germline, CDR1 SGHTA and CDR2 FQGNSA. The germline V and J ends were trimmed by 1 base and 4 bases, with 11 bases remaining between them. The CDR3 sequence is 15 residues long. CDR3 sequence: CASSLDRLEYNEQFF. The DNA for the CDR3 is TGTGCCAGCAGCTTAGACAGACTTGAATACAATGAGCAGTTCTTC. Full variable domain (outside the CDR3, taken from reference TRBV7-2 and TRBJ2-1): GAGVSQSPSNKVTEKGKDVELRCDPISGHTALYWYRQSLGQGLEFLIYFQGNSAPDKSGLPSDRFSAERTGGSVSTLTIQRTQQEDSAVYLCASSLDRLEYNEQFFGPGTRLTVL.

CDR3 sequence reads: CASSPEGTAKREKLFF. CDR3 nucleotide sequence: TGTGCCAGCAGTCCCGAAGGGACGGCAAAACGTGAAAAACTGTTTTTT. The V and J genes are TRBV28 and TRBJ1-4; D possibly corresponds to TRBD1 (5 bases). The CDR3 is 16 amino acids. From germline, CDR1 is MDHEN and CDR2 SYDVKM. V lost 5 bases and J lost 7, with 20 bases in between.

The sample holds many counts of this clonotype. The chain uses TRBV9 and TRBJ2-7; 8 nucleotides match TRBD2. Germline assignment: CDR1 SGDLS and CDR2 YYNGEE. Trimming cost V 2 bases and J 4 bases; bases outside gene matches: 8. The CDR3 runs to 15 residues. The CDR3 DNA reads as TGTGCCAGCAGCGTGGAACCTCTAGCGGGTTACGAGCAGTACTTC. This encodes CASSVEPLAGYEQYF.

The chain has TRBV7-2 and TRBJ2-7, with TRBD2 matching 13 bases. The CDR3 is 15 amino acids. The trim removed 4 bases at V and 7 bases at J, leaving 7 bases unmatched. The V gene's germline CDR1 is SGHTA and CDR2 FQGNSA. The CDR3 is CASSSGTSGMWEQYF. The CDR3 bases are TGTGCCAGCAGCTCCGGGACTAGCGGGATGTGGGAGCAGTACTTC.

In this sample, this clonotype turned up many times. The rearrangement joins TRBV7-8 to TRBJ2-3; TRBD2 aligns across 8 bases. This CDR3 region has 18 residues. Per the germline V gene, CDR1 is SGHVS and CDR2 is FQNEAQ. Trimming cost V 2 bases and J 6 bases; bases outside gene matches: 16. DNA of the CDR3: TGTGCCAGCAGCTTATATCTAGGACTAGCCGGAGAAGCGGATACGCAGTATTTT. Translation gives CASSLYLGLAGEADTQYF.

The table lists this clonotype with many counts. The chain combines TRBV29-1 with TRBJ1-1; D ambiguous. This CDR3 contains 13 residues. The germline V and J ends were trimmed by 4 bases and 0 bases, with 9 bases remaining between them. Germline CDR1 is SQVTM and CDR2 is ANQGSEA. The DNA for the CDR3 is TGCAGCGTTGTAAGGCGATTGAACACTGAAGCTTTCTTT. Protein sequence: CSVVRRLNTEAFF.

This clonotype was counted between two and nine times. V is TRBV7-2 and J is TRBJ2-5; maybe TRBD2 (5 bases). V lost 1 base and J lost 5, with 14 bases in between. CDR3 length equals 15 residues. Germline-derived CDR1 and CDR2 are SGHTA and FQGNSA. The CDR3 protein is CASSLVKSGWETQYF. The CDR3, as DNA: TGTGCCAGCAGCTTAGTGAAATCGGGATGGGAGACCCAGTACTTC.

This clonotype is a singleton in its sample. This chain connects TRBV7-9 to TRBJ2-1; D is unresolved. The CDR3 runs to 15 residues. Germline V lookup: CDR1 SEHNR, CDR2 FQNEAQ (reference sequence). V was clipped by 6 bases and J by 0 bases, with 12 bases between them. The CDR3 DNA reads as TGTGCCAGCAGTTCCCTAAGGCCCTCCTACAATGAGCAGTTCTTC. This translates into CASSSLRPSYNEQFF. Full variable domain (missing parts from reference TRBV7-9 and TRBJ2-1): DTGVSQNPRHKITKRGQNVTFRCDPISEHNRLYWYRQTLGQGPEFLTYFQNEAQLEKSRLLSDRFSAERPKGSFSTLEIQRTEQGDSAMYLCASSSLRPSYNEQFFGPGTRLTVL.

This clonotype has ten or more counts. The chain couples TRBV20-1 to TRBJ2-5; D gene unclear. Germline V CDR1 and CDR2: DFQATT, SNEGSKA (reference sequence). The ends were cut back, 0 bases at V and 1 base at J, with 9 bases in the middle. The CDR3 has 14 residues. CDR3 sequence (DNA): TGCAGTGCTAGAGATCTACGGGCCCAAGAGACCCAGTACTTC. It is translated as CSARDLRAQETQYF.

This clonotype came up many times. V usage is TRBV12-3 or TRBV12-4 and J usage is TRBJ2-3; 15 bases are a match to TRBD2. Germline trimming cut 5 bases from V and 0 bases from J; bases unmatched to any gene: 6. The CDR3 runs 18 residues. CDR3 in amino acids: CASSPGTSGRTSTDTQYF. The DNA of the CDR3 is TGTGCCAGCAGTCCCGGGACTAGCGGGAGGACTAGCACAGATACGCAGTATTTT.

This clonotype was recorded many times. The chain employs TRBV29-1 and TRBJ2-3; 8 nucleotides align to TRBD2. This CDR3 has 17 amino acids. The J segment lost 0 bases and the V segment lost 6 bases, leaving 14 bases of the junction unmatched. Germline V gene data show CDR1 as SQVTM and CDR2 as ANQGSEA. This CDR3 is CSVRPGLVLSSTDTQYF. CDR3 DNA: TGCAGCGTGCGTCCGGGACTAGTGCTTTCTAGCACAGATACGCAGTATTTT.

This clonotype was found many times. The chain couples TRBV29-1 to TRBJ2-7; 7 nucleotides match TRBD2. The CDR3 totals 12 residues. Trimming cost V 5 bases and J 7 bases; bases outside gene matches: 8. Germline V gene sequence: CDR1 SQVTM, CDR2 ANQGSEA. The CDR3 region is CSVSGGPLEQYF. The DNA for the CDR3 is TGCAGCGTTTCGGGAGGTCCCTTGGAGCAGTACTTC.

This chain uses TRBV29-1 with TRBJ2-1; 7 bases are a match to TRBD2. Trimming at V came to 5 bases and at J to 8 bases, leaving 12 bases not matched to a gene. This CDR3 has 14 residues. From germline, CDR1 is SQVTM and CDR2 ANQGSEA. Here the CDR3 reads CSVQLRERIDEQFF. The DNA for the CDR3 is TGCAGCGTTCAATTGCGGGAGAGGATAGATGAGCAGTTCTTC.

This clonotype occurred many times. V gene TRBV27 combines with J gene TRBJ2-7; 16 nucleotides align to TRBD2. J lost 6 bases, V lost 5 bases, and 7 bases had no gene match. Germline V gene lookup returns CDR1 MNHEY and CDR2 SMNVEV (reference sequence). The CDR3 is made up of 16 amino acids. CDR3: CASSEGTSGRAGEQYF. CDR3 DNA sequence: TGTGCCAGCAGTGAGGGGACTAGCGGGAGGGCAGGCGAGCAGTACTTC.

The rearrangement uses TRBV20-1 and TRBJ2-6; 7 nucleotides align to TRBD2. V lost 5 bases to trimming and J lost 2 bases; unmatched junction nucleotides: 3. Germline CDR1 and CDR2: DFQATT and SNEGSKA (reference sequence). This CDR3 region has 14 residues. CDR3 sequence reads: CSAEGGAGANVLTF. The CDR3 DNA follows: TGCAGTGCTGAGGGAGGGGCTGGGGCCAACGTCCTGACTTTC.

This clonotype came up many times. The chain employs TRBV11-2 and TRBJ2-3; TRBD2 agrees at 10 bases. V lost 2 bases to trimming and J lost 6 bases; unmatched junction nucleotides: 2. The CDR3 length is 14 residues. In germline, CDR1 is SGHAT, CDR2 FQNNGV. The CDR3: CASSLLAGVDTQYF. The CDR3 nucleotides are TGTGCCAGCAGCTTACTAGCGGGAGTCGATACGCAGTATTTT.